This T cell receptor (beta chain) comes out of a study of CD8+CD57+ T cells in acquired aplastic anemia. Turning to the study itself: The study obtained an average of roughly 3 ug of DNA from sorted CD4+ and CD8+ cells. Study results and limitations: Patients and controls had in common 25 to 30 CD8+ CDR3 sequences.

A remark on this clonotype: Its antigen is currently unknown.

Patients chosen for sequencing had shown CD8+CD57+ cell expansion by flow cytometry. Diagnosis of severe acquired aplastic anemia applied to all patients. CDR3 and TCR beta VDJ profiling relied on genomic DNA as the template. TCRdb reprocessed the reads with MiXCR, giving one entry per CDR3 protein. The table has under 250,000 distinct CDR3 sequences, 50% to 70% seen once. The germline V and J ends were trimmed by 2 bases and 2 bases, with 13 bases remaining between them. The CDR3 is 16 amino acids. From germline, CDR1 is SGHTS and CDR2 YDEGEE. The rearrangement uses TRBV5-8 and TRBJ1-4, with no clear D. What was sequenced was sorted CD4+, CD8+, or CD8+CD57+ T cells (not recorded which) from PBMCs. The origin of this receptor is a human donor with aplastic anemia. This CDR3 is CASSFGRVFTNEKLFF. DNA for the CDR3: TGTGCCAGCAGCTTTGGACGGGTGTTTACTAATGAAAAACTGTTTTTT.